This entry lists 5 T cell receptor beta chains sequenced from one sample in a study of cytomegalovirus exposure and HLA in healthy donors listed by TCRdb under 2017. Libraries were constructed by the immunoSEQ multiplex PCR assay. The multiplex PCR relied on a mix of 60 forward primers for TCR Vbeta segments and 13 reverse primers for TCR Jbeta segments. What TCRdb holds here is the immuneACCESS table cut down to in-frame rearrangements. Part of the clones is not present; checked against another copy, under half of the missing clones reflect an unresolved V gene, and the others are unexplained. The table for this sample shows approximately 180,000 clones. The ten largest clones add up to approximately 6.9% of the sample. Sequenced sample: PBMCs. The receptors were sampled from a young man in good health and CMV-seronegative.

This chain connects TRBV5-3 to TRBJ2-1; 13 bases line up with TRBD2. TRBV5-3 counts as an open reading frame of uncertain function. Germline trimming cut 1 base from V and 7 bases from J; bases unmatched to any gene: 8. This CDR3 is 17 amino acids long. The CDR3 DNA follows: TGTGCCAGAAGCTTGAAGGGACTAGCGGGATCTTTAAATGAGCAGTTCTTC. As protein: CARSLKGLAGSLNEQFF.

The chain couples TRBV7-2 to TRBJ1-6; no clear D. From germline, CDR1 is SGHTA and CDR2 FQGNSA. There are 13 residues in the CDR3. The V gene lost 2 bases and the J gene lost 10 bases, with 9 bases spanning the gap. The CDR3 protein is CASSLQVVSPLHF. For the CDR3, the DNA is TGTGCCAGCAGCTTACAAGTAGTCTCACCCCTCCACTTT.

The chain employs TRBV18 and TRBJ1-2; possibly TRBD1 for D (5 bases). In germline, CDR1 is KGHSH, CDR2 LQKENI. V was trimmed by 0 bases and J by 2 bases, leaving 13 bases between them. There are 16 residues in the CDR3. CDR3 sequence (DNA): TGTGCCAGCTCACCACCTTACACTCGGGGGAACTATGGCTACACCTTC. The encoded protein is CASSPPYTRGNYGYTF.

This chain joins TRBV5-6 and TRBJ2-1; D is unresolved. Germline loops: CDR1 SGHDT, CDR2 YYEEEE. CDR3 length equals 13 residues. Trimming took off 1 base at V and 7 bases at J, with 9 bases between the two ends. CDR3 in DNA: TGTGCCAGCAGCTTGTTAGACGGGAATGAGCAGTTCTTC. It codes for CASSLLDGNEQFF.

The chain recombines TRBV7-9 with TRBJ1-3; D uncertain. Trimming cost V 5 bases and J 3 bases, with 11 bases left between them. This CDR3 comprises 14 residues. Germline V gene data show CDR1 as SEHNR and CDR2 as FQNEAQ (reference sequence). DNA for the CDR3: TGTGCCAGCAGCCAAGTGGCAGGTGGAAACACCATATATTTT. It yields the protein CASSQVAGGNTIYF.